This TCR beta chain stems from a study of OX40 agonist ivuxolimab in advanced cancers. About the study: Cancers in dose escalation were hepatocellular, melanoma, renal cell and head and neck. Notes on the study in general: At 0.1 to 3.0 mg/kg and by week 6, clonal expansion occurred in CD4+ and CD8+ blood T cells. Expanded clones were, on average, more numerous among CD8+ T cells than CD4+.

Patients with a history of autoimmune disease or on systemic immunosuppression were excluded. TCRdb's copy holds only in-frame clones and misses some; the assay was immunoSEQ multiplex PCR. Among tens of thousands of clones, approximately 78% were seen once, and the ten largest hold 0.42%. Germline CDR1 and CDR2: SEHNR and FQNEAQ (reference sequence). The CDR3 length is 14 residues. Trimming stripped 4 bases from V and 8 bases from J, with 17 bases between. Only a few counts were recorded for this clone. No antigen is known for it. The TCR comes from an adult with an advanced solid tumor such as melanoma, head and neck, liver or kidney cancer. The starting material was CD4+ or CD8+ T cells sorted from blood, obtained in a trial of the OX40 agonist ivuxolimab. The rearrangement joins TRBV7-9 to TRBJ1-2; D uncertain. The CDR3 DNA reads as TGTGCCAGCAGCTCCCCGGCCGGGGTGCGAGGCTACACCTTC. As protein: CASSSPAGVRGYTF.